The 32 T cell receptor beta chains reported below all come from one sample, sequenced in a study of T cells after yellow fever vaccination (dated by TCRdb to 2018 to 2020). Libraries came from 5' RACE. Data came from an Illumina NovaSeq 6000. The raw public data were reprocessed by TCRdb itself: fastp quality trimming at Q25, MiXCR clonotype calling, in-frame beta chains only. Duplicate CDR3 protein sequences are folded into a single record with the most common DNA and genes. Recorded for this sample are a few hundred thousand distinct CDR3 sequences; 7.5% to 9.5% of them occurred a single time. The top ten clonotypes cover about 3% of the sample. The treatment or condition label of this sample denotes: live attenuated yellow fever vaccine strain. The material was CD4+ T cells sorted from PBMCs, obtained 5 days after the yellow fever booster vaccination. Every receptor here comes from a man younger than 30 who received the YFV17D yellow fever vaccine.

In its sample, this clonotype was seen a few times. V usage is TRBV4-1 and J usage is TRBJ2-2; no reliable D call. The CDR3 totals 14 residues. V lost 4 bases, J lost 5 bases, and 11 bases lay in between. The germline V gene has CDR1 MGHRA and CDR2 YSYEKL. In DNA, the CDR3 is TGCGCCAGCAGCCGAAGTTCGACGACCGGGGAGCTGTTTTTT. Translated: CASSRSSTTGELFF.

This clonotype was seen many times. The gene calls are TRBV5-5 and TRBJ2-1, with D possibly matching TRBD1 (5 bases). Germline CDR1 reads SGHKS; CDR2 reads YYEKEE (reference sequence). The CDR3 consists of 16 residues. Trimming took off 4 bases at V and 8 bases at J, with 22 bases between the two ends. Here the CDR3 reads CASSPRVAQGGDEQFF. In nucleotides, the CDR3 is TGTGCCAGCAGCCCCCGGGTGGCCCAGGGTGGCGATGAGCAGTTCTTC.

The J gene is TRBJ2-6, the V gene TRBV4-1, with D tentatively TRBD1 or TRBD2 (7 bases each). Trimming removed 4 bases from V and 13 bases from J, with 20 bases in between. CDR3 length equals 15 residues. Germline lookup yields CDR1 MGHRA and CDR2 YSYEKL. CDR3 sequence: CASSLPGGGAKVLTF. Written as DNA, the CDR3 is TGCGCCAGCAGCCTTCCAGGGGGGGGAGCAAAGGTCCTGACTTTC.

This clonotype has only a few counts. This chain joins TRBV5-6 and TRBJ2-1; 9 nucleotides line up with TRBD1. There are 14 residues in the CDR3. The germline gives CDR1 SGHDT, CDR2 YYEEEE. V was clipped by 4 bases and J by 10 bases; unmatched bases: 9. The CDR3, as DNA: TGTGCCAGCAGCCTCCGGGACAGGGATGGCGAGCAGTTCTTC. This gives the protein CASSLRDRDGEQFF. The full variable domain, completed using reference TRBV5-6 and TRBJ2-1, is DAGVTQSPTHLIKTRGQQVTLRCSPKSGHDTVSWYQQALGQGPQFIFQYYEEEERQRGNFPDRFSGHQFPNYSSELNVNALLLGDSALYLCASSLRDRDGEQFFGPGTRLTVL.

Only a few counts were recorded for this clonotype. CDR3 DNA: TGTGCCAGCAGCCAAGAAGGACAGCCGAACACCGGGGAGCTGTTTTTT. Translated, it gives CASSQEGQPNTGELFF. V gene TRBV4-2 combines with J gene TRBJ2-2; D is possibly TRBD1 (6 bases). The length of the CDR3 is 16 residues. Germline loops: CDR1 LGHNA, CDR2 YNFKEQ. Deletions cut 0 bases from V and 0 bases from J, with 8 bases between.

This clonotype was counted a few times. The V call is TRBV20-1, the J call TRBJ2-3, with 13 bases lining up with TRBD2. Unmatched junction bases numbered 1, after V lost 4 bases and J lost 0 bases. CDR1 is DFQATT and CDR2 is SNEGSKA in the germline V gene (reference sequence). The CDR3 is made up of 15 amino acids. CDR3 amino acids: CSAKGLAGSTDTQYF. CDR3 nucleotides: TGCAGTGCTAAGGGACTAGCGGGGAGCACAGATACGCAGTATTTT.

J is TRBJ2-1 and V is TRBV9; D is unresolved. From germline, CDR1 is SGDLS and CDR2 YYNGEE. The CDR3 is 16 residues long. Trimming took off 0 bases at V and 4 bases at J, with 14 bases between the two ends. CDR3 in amino acids: CASSVADAFPYNEQFF. The CDR3 coding sequence is TGTGCCAGCAGCGTAGCCGACGCATTTCCTTACAATGAGCAGTTCTTC.

This clonotype was seen a handful of times. This rearrangement joins TRBV19 to TRBJ1-5; possibly TRBD1 for D (5 bases). Germline lookup yields CDR1 LNHDA and CDR2 SQIVND (reference sequence). The CDR3 has 14 residues. Trimming cost V 4 bases and J 4 bases, with 11 bases left between them. CDR3 in amino acids: CASSSRAGNQPQHF. The DNA of the CDR3 is TGTGCCAGTAGTAGCAGGGCAGGGAATCAGCCCCAGCATTTT.

This clonotype came up a few times. The J gene is TRBJ2-7, the V gene TRBV12-3 or TRBV12-4; a possible D gene is TRBD1 (6 bases). CDR3 length equals 15 residues. The V gene lost 6 bases and the J gene lost 3 bases, with 18 bases spanning the gap. The chain's CDR3 is CASRSGAGTFYEQYF. DNA for the CDR3: TGTGCCAGCAGGTCAGGGGCAGGGACCTTCTACGAGCAGTACTTC.

This clonotype was seen a few times. The J gene is TRBJ2-3, the V gene TRBV6-2 or TRBV6-3; D is tentatively TRBD1 or TRBD2 (5 bases each). This CDR3 has 14 residues. Trimming removed 5 bases at V and 6 bases at J, with 15 bases between. Germline CDR1 reads MNHEY; CDR2 reads SVGEGT. CDR3 DNA: TGTGCCAGCAGTAGACCGGGATCAGGGGATACGCAGTATTTT. Translating it yields CASSRPGSGDTQYF.

This clonotype was observed many times. The rearrangement links TRBV7-2 to TRBJ2-1, with D perhaps assigned TRBD1 or TRBD2 (5 bases each). Per the germline V gene, CDR1 is SGHTA and CDR2 is FQGNSA. This CDR3 spans 16 amino acids. The V end lost 5 bases, the J end lost 4 bases, and 18 bases lay between the germline ends. The DNA for the CDR3 is TGTGCCAGCAGCCCCATCGGGGCACGGAATTACAATGAGCAGTTCTTC. Its translation is CASSPIGARNYNEQFF.

A few counts support this clonotype. The chain combines TRBV12-3 or TRBV12-4 with TRBJ1-2, with TRBD1 matching over 8 bases. CDR3 length: 15 amino acids. V lost 6 bases and J lost 3; bases outside the gene matches: 9. CDR3 nucleotides: TGTGCCAGCAGGCCCGGGACAGGCGTTCACTATGGCTACACCTTC. Its protein is CASRPGTGVHYGYTF.

In its sample, this clonotype was seen a few times. The CDR3 bases are TGTGCCAGCAGTTTTACGGGAAGAACAGGGGTTCAGCCCCAGCATTTT. Translated, it gives CASSFTGRTGVQPQHF. The chain carries TRBV27 and TRBJ1-5; TRBD1 matches 7 bases. CDR3 length: 16 residues. From germline, CDR1 is MNHEY and CDR2 SMNVEV (reference sequence). The junction had 11 bases not matched to a gene; V was cut back by 3 bases and J by 6 bases.

The rearrangement uses TRBV7-9 and TRBJ2-3, with D hard to call. The CDR3 covers 13 residues. The germline gives CDR1 SEHNR, CDR2 FQNEAQ (reference sequence). Trimming cost V 1 base and J 8 bases, with 10 bases left between them. CDR3 nucleotides: TGTGCCAGCAGCTTAGGATGGGGTTCTACGCAGTATTTT. Its protein is CASSLGWGSTQYF.

This clonotype was seen more than once but under ten times. The V gene is TRBV28, the J gene TRBJ1-3; the D gene is possibly TRBD1 (5 bases). Germline CDR1 is MDHEN and CDR2 is SYDVKM. The V and J ends lost 3 bases and 0 bases respectively, with 6 bases between them. This CDR3 has 14 residues. DNA for the CDR3: TGTGCCAGCAGTTTGACAGACTCTGGAAACACCATATATTTT. This sequence encodes CASSLTDSGNTIYF.

This chain links TRBV19 with TRBJ1-2; no clear D. Germline lookup yields CDR1 LNHDA and CDR2 SQIVND (reference sequence). V lost 2 bases and J lost 3, with 7 bases in between. The CDR3 has 13 amino acids. In nucleotides, the CDR3 is TGTGCCAGTAGTATATTCGGGGACTATGGCTACACCTTC. This sequence encodes CASSIFGDYGYTF.

The chain combines TRBV7-2 with TRBJ2-1; 9 bases map to TRBD2. Germline CDR1 and CDR2: SGHTA and FQGNSA. The junction had 16 bases not matched to a gene; V was cut back by 10 bases and J by 9 bases. There are 15 residues in the CDR3. Here the CDR3 reads CATHRGLASEGEQFF. The CDR3 nucleotides read TGTGCCACCCACAGGGGACTAGCTTCTGAGGGTGAGCAGTTCTTC.

This clonotype was counted between two and nine times. V is TRBV20-1 and J is TRBJ2-1, with TRBD2 identical over 13 bases. J was trimmed by 9 bases and V by 1 base; bases with no gene match: 3. Germline loops: CDR1 DFQATT, CDR2 SNEGSKA (reference sequence). CDR3 length: 14 residues. The CDR3 loop is CSARGGTSGAEQFF. The CDR3 nucleotides are TGCAGTGCTAGAGGAGGGACTAGCGGGGCTGAGCAGTTCTTC.

The gene calls are TRBV10-3 and TRBJ1-6; D perhaps matches TRBD1 (5 bases). The CDR3 runs to 13 residues. The germline V and J ends were trimmed by 5 bases and 10 bases, with 12 bases remaining between them. Germline-derived CDR1 and CDR2 are ENHRY and SYGVKD. The CDR3 DNA reads TGTGCCATCAGTCCAGGGTTGAGGTCACCCCTCCACTTT. Its protein is CAISPGLRSPLHF.

The chain couples TRBV7-2 to TRBJ2-3, with TRBD2 matching 8 bases. Germline V lookup: CDR1 SGHTA, CDR2 FQGNSA. CDR3 size: 16 residues. V trimming: 5 bases; J trimming: 0 bases; junction bases outside the gene matches: 7. CDR3 DNA: TGTGCCAGCAGCAACCGCCGGGGGGGGAGCACAGATACGCAGTATTTT. Protein product: CASSNRRGGSTDTQYF.

The genes are TRBV11-3 and TRBJ2-1; D is undetermined. This CDR3 has 12 residues. Per the germline V gene, CDR1 is SGHNT and CDR2 is YENEEA. Trimming left V 2 bases short and J 6 bases short, with 5 bases between. The chain's CDR3 is CASSLFVNEQFF. Here the CDR3 DNA reads TGTGCCAGCAGCTTATTCGTCAATGAGCAGTTCTTC.

This clonotype was counted only a few times. The V gene is TRBV6-5, the J gene TRBJ2-7; D assignment may be TRBD1 or TRBD2 (6 bases each). V lost 6 bases and J lost 2, with 20 bases in between. The CDR3 totals 16 residues. The V gene's germline CDR1 is MNHEY and CDR2 SVGAGI. The CDR3: CASSLDGGRGTYEQYF. CDR3 in DNA: TGTGCCAGCAGCCTTGATGGGGGGCGCGGCACCTACGAGCAGTACTTC.

The CDR3 DNA is TGTGCCAGCAGCTTAGGGCTCTCAAGAGGAGCCTACAATGAGCAGTTCTTC. This sequence encodes CASSLGLSRGAYNEQFF. The rearrangement links TRBV7-8 to TRBJ2-1; D is unresolved. This CDR3 has 17 residues. Looked up from germline, CDR1 is SGHVS and CDR2 is FQNEAQ. Trimming pared 1 base from V and 2 bases from J, leaving 15 bases between.

The chain joins TRBV4-1 to TRBJ2-2; D gene unclear. V gave up 3 bases and J gave up 4 bases, with 12 bases separating them. Germline values: CDR1 MGHRA, CDR2 YSYEKL. The CDR3 totals 15 residues. In DNA form, the CDR3 reads TGCGCCAGCAGCCAGGAAAACTCAGGCACCGGGGAGCTGTTTTTT. Protein sequence: CASSQENSGTGELFF.

This clonotype was seen a few times. The chain links TRBV9 to TRBJ2-3; 8 bases are shared with TRBD2. V was pared by 5 bases and J by 2 bases, with 7 bases of the junction left unmatched. The CDR3 length is 15 residues. Germline V gives CDR1 SGDLS, CDR2 YYNGEE. In nucleotides, the CDR3 is TGTGCCAGCAGACCCGGGGGGGCTGTCACAGATACGCAGTATTTT. The encoded protein is CASRPGGAVTDTQYF.

V usage is TRBV7-2 and J usage is TRBJ2-7; TRBD1 matches at 11 bases. The CDR3 is 14 residues long. Germline loops: CDR1 SGHTA, CDR2 FQGNSA. V gave up 2 bases and J gave up 6 bases; unmatched junction bases: 3. The CDR3 is CASSLMGTGGEQYV. Written as DNA, the CDR3 is TGTGCCAGCAGCTTAATGGGGACAGGGGGCGAGCAGTACGTC.

The rearrangement links TRBV20-1 to TRBJ1-5, with D perhaps matching TRBD1 (6 bases). The V end was cut by 2 bases, the J end by 2 bases, with 10 bases between. The germline CDR1 and CDR2 sequences are DFQATT and SNEGSKA (reference sequence). The CDR3 has 14 residues. The CDR3 region has the DNA TGCAGTGCTAGATTGGGGGGCGGCAATCAGCCCCAGCATTTT. Translating it yields CSARLGGGNQPQHF.

This clonotype was counted a few times. V and J are TRBV7-9 and TRBJ1-1; D is uncertain. The CDR3 spans 13 residues. The V end was cut by 1 base, the J end by 6 bases, with 9 bases between. CDR1 is SEHNR and CDR2 is FQNEAQ in the germline V gene (reference sequence). The CDR3 is CASSLEAGAEAFF. CDR3 DNA: TGTGCCAGCAGCTTAGAGGCTGGGGCTGAAGCTTTCTTT.

J is TRBJ1-2 and V is TRBV5-4; a weak D match, TRBD1 (6 bases). This CDR3 spans 13 amino acids. The V and J ends lost 0 bases and 10 bases respectively, with 13 bases between them. Looked up from germline, CDR1 is SGHNT and CDR2 is YYREEE (reference sequence). In nucleotides, the CDR3 is TGTGCCAGCAGCTTGGATGGACAGCGTGTCTACACCTTC. Translated, it gives CASSLDGQRVYTF.

CDR3 in amino acids: CASSVAGTWNTEAFF. CDR3 nucleotide sequence: TGTGCCAGCAGCGTAGCCGGGACGTGGAACACTGAAGCTTTCTTT. The chain employs TRBV9 and TRBJ1-1; possibly TRBD1 for D (5 bases). Germline lookup yields CDR1 SGDLS and CDR2 YYNGEE. V was shortened by 0 bases and J by 1 base, with 10 bases between the two germline ends. The CDR3 is 15 amino acids.

This clonotype was seen only a few times. The rearrangement links TRBV20-1 to TRBJ2-4; D unclear. This CDR3 region has 14 residues. Germline CDR1 and CDR2: DFQATT and SNEGSKA (reference sequence). V lost 0 bases to trimming and J lost 7 bases, with 13 bases between them. The CDR3 loop is CSARDGVVVNIQYF. The CDR3 nucleotides read TGCAGTGCTAGAGATGGGGTAGTTGTTAACATTCAGTACTTC.

This clonotype has only a few counts. This rearrangement joins TRBV7-9 to TRBJ2-1; 10 bases match TRBD2. CDR3 length: 15 amino acids. V gave up 2 bases and J gave up 8 bases; unmatched junction bases: 6. Germline loops: CDR1 SEHNR, CDR2 FQNEAQ (reference sequence). CDR3 in DNA: TGTGCCAGCAGCTTACAGCGGGGGGGCCTTCATGAGCAGTTCTTC. Amino acids: CASSLQRGGLHEQFF.